These 9 T cell receptor beta chains originate from one sample sequenced in a study of identical twins. One entry per CDR3 protein, called by TCRdb with MiXCR from the 5' RACE reads. The table lists roughly 490,000 distinct CDR3 sequences, roughly 13% of them singletons. This sample was shared with a second study, whose subject was yellow fever vaccine responses in identical twins.

Sequencing input: CD4+ T cells sorted from blood. These receptors were taken from a woman aged 18-35 years in good health.

This clonotype came up a few times. The CDR3 loop reads CSVYRGHEQFF. CDR3 in DNA: TGCAGCGTTTACAGGGGGCATGAGCAGTTCTTC. The rearrangement links TRBV29-1 to TRBJ2-1; 9 bases map to TRBD1. Germline trimming cut 5 bases from V and 8 bases from J; bases unmatched to any gene: 1. Germline assignment: CDR1 SQVTM and CDR2 ANQGSEA. The CDR3 is 11 residues long.

This clonotype was found many times. This chain connects TRBV12-3 or TRBV12-4 to TRBJ2-1; unclear D gene. This CDR3 comprises 13 residues. V was pared by 3 bases and J by 8 bases, with 11 bases between. The CDR3 DNA follows: TGTGCCAGCAGTTTTATCGGCTCGGATGAGCAGTTCTTC. Its protein product is CASSFIGSDEQFF.

The chain employs TRBV12-3 or TRBV12-4 and TRBJ2-5, with no clear D. V was pared by 5 bases and J by 5 bases, with 21 bases between. The length of the CDR3 is 16 residues. The CDR3 region is CASSKPTVVGWETQYF. The CDR3 coding sequence is TGTGCCAGCAGTAAACCGACCGTAGTAGGTTGGGAGACCCAGTACTTC.

This clonotype was recorded many times. J is TRBJ2-1 and V is TRBV5-1; TRBD2 aligns across 7 bases. Germline lookup yields CDR1 SGHRS and CDR2 YFSETQ. CDR3 length equals 16 residues. V trimming: 4 bases; J trimming: 2 bases; junction bases outside the gene matches: 9. CDR3 sequence reads: CASSASTSRPYNEQFF. The CDR3 coding sequence is TGCGCCAGCAGCGCGTCGACTAGCAGGCCCTACAATGAGCAGTTCTTC.

This clonotype was counted a few times. The rearrangement links TRBV18 to TRBJ2-1, with 7 bases fitting TRBD1. The CDR3 runs 16 residues. The V gene end was trimmed by 0 bases and the J gene end by 4 bases; junction bases not matched to a gene: 6. Germline-derived CDR1 and CDR2 are KGHSH and LQKENI. DNA of the CDR3: TGTGCCAGCTCACCACCGTCGGGACAGTTATACAATGAGCAGTTCTTC. Translated, it gives CASSPPSGQLYNEQFF.

The V and J genes are TRBV7-2 and TRBJ2-5, with TRBD1 identical over 8 bases. CDR1 and CDR2 from the germline V gene are SGHTA and FQGNSA. This CDR3 has 15 amino acids. The V and J ends lost 5 bases and 5 bases, in that order; junction bases with no gene match: 10. The CDR3 DNA sequence: TGTGCCAGCAGCCGTTCGTTGGACAGGGTTGAGACCCAGTACTTC. It codes for CASSRSLDRVETQYF.

This clonotype occurred a few times. J is TRBJ2-2 and V is TRBV7-2, with D possibly being TRBD1 or TRBD2 (5 bases each). Germline-derived CDR1 and CDR2 are SGHTA and FQGNSA. The ends were cut back, 0 bases at V and 5 bases at J, with 16 bases in the middle. The CDR3 has 17 amino acids. CDR3 in DNA: TGTGCCAGCAGCTTAGCGGGACGGACCGCTTTTACCGGGGAGCTGTTTTTT. Protein sequence: CASSLAGRTAFTGELFF.

The rearrangement links TRBV25-1 to TRBJ2-5; D is possibly TRBD1 or TRBD2 (6 bases each). V dropped 3 bases and J dropped 5 bases, with 19 bases sitting between them. This CDR3 is built from 16 residues. Germline-derived CDR1 and CDR2 are MGHDK and SYGVNS. CDR3 nucleotides: TGTGCCAGCAGTGATTCCGGGGGCGCGCGGTGGGAGACCCAGTACTTC. Translated: CASSDSGGARWETQYF. The entire variable domain, with the rest obtained from reference TRBV25-1 and TRBJ2-5, is as follows: EADIYQTPRYLVIGTGKKITLECSQTMGHDKMYWYQQDPGMELHLIHYSYGVNSTEKGDLSSESTVSRIRTEHFPLTLESARPSHTSQYLCASSDSGGARWETQYFGPGTRLLVL.

This clonotype has only one observation. This chain uses TRBV3-1 with TRBJ2-4; D might be TRBD2 (5 bases). V was cut by 0 bases and J by 0 bases, with 12 bases left in between. The germline gives CDR1 LGHDT, CDR2 YNNKEL (reference sequence). The CDR3 is 17 residues long. The chain's CDR3 is CASSQDRRGLAKNIQYF. For the CDR3, the DNA is TGTGCCAGCAGCCAAGATCGGAGAGGACTAGCCAAAAACATTCAGTACTTC.